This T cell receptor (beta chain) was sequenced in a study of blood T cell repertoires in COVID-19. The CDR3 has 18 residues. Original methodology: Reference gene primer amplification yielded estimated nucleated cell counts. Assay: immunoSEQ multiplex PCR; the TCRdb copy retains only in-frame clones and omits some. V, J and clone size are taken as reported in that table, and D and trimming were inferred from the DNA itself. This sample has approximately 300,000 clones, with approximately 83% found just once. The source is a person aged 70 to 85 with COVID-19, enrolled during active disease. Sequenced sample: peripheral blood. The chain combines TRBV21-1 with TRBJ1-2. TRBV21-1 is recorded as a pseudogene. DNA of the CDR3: TGTGCCAGCAGCAAATGGGAGGTTGTGCCAGGGCGTAACTATGGCTACACCTTC. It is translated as CASSKWEVVPGRNYGYTF.